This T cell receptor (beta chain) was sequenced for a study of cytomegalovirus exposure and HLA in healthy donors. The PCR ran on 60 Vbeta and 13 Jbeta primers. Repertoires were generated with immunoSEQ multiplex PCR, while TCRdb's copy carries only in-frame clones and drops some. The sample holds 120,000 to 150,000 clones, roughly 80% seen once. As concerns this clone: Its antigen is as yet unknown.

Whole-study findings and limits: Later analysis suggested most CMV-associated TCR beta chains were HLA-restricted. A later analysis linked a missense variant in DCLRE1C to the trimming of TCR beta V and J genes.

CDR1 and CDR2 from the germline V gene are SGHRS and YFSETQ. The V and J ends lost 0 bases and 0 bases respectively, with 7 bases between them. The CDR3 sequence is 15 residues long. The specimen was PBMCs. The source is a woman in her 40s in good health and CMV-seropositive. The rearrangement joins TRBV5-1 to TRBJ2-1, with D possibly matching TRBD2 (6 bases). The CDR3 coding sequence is TGCGCCAGCAGCTTGGGGGACTCCTCCTACAATGAGCAGTTCTTC. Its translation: CASSLGDSSYNEQFF.